This T cell receptor (beta chain) is drawn from a study of beta chain features in type 1 diabetes. Notes on the study in general: The naive, central memory and Treg TCRB repertoires of patients appeared to be more similar to one another than those of healthy donors. cDNA sequencing could over-represent cells with high TCR expression.

Sorting gave populations that all exceeded 95% purity. Isolated RNA was reverse transcribed in full, so expressed TCRB transcripts were sequenced. A few million reads were obtained on average from naive, central memory and regulatory T cell samples. Clones were read by immunoSEQ multiplex PCR, and TCRdb kept only the in-frame ones, dropping some. The sample records about 620,000 clones, around 15% being singletons. This clone was counted only a few times. Antigen: not known. Input material: naive CD4+ T cells from blood. This clonotype was obtained from a man aged 18 to 29 in good health.

This CDR3 reads CASSLDAETQYF. CDR3 nucleotide sequence: TGTGCCAGCAGCTTGGATGCCGAGACCCAGTACTTC. The chain recombines TRBV5-6 with TRBJ2-5; D unresolved. V lost 0 bases and J lost 5, with 5 bases in between. This CDR3 contains 12 residues. The germline gives CDR1 SGHDT, CDR2 YYEEEE.